This T cell receptor (beta chain) came from a study of T cells after yellow fever vaccination. TCRdb re-analysed the 5' RACE reads in MiXCR, keeping a single row per CDR3 protein. The sample shows about 350,000 distinct CDR3 sequences, approximately 10% of them seen only once. Looked up from germline, CDR1 is LNHNV and CDR2 is YYDKDF (reference sequence). There are 17 residues in the CDR3. V shed 4 bases, J shed 2 bases, and the junction held 5 bases outside the gene matches. The sequence derives from a man in his late teens or twenties who received the YFV17D yellow fever vaccine. The chain employs TRBV15 and TRBJ2-3, with 14 bases lining up with TRBD2. The specimen comprised PBMCs, sampled on the day of the first yellow fever vaccination. DNA of the CDR3: TGTGCCACCAGCAAAGGACTAGCGGGGGGCAACACAGATACGCAGTATTTT. It specifies CATSKGLAGGNTDTQYF.